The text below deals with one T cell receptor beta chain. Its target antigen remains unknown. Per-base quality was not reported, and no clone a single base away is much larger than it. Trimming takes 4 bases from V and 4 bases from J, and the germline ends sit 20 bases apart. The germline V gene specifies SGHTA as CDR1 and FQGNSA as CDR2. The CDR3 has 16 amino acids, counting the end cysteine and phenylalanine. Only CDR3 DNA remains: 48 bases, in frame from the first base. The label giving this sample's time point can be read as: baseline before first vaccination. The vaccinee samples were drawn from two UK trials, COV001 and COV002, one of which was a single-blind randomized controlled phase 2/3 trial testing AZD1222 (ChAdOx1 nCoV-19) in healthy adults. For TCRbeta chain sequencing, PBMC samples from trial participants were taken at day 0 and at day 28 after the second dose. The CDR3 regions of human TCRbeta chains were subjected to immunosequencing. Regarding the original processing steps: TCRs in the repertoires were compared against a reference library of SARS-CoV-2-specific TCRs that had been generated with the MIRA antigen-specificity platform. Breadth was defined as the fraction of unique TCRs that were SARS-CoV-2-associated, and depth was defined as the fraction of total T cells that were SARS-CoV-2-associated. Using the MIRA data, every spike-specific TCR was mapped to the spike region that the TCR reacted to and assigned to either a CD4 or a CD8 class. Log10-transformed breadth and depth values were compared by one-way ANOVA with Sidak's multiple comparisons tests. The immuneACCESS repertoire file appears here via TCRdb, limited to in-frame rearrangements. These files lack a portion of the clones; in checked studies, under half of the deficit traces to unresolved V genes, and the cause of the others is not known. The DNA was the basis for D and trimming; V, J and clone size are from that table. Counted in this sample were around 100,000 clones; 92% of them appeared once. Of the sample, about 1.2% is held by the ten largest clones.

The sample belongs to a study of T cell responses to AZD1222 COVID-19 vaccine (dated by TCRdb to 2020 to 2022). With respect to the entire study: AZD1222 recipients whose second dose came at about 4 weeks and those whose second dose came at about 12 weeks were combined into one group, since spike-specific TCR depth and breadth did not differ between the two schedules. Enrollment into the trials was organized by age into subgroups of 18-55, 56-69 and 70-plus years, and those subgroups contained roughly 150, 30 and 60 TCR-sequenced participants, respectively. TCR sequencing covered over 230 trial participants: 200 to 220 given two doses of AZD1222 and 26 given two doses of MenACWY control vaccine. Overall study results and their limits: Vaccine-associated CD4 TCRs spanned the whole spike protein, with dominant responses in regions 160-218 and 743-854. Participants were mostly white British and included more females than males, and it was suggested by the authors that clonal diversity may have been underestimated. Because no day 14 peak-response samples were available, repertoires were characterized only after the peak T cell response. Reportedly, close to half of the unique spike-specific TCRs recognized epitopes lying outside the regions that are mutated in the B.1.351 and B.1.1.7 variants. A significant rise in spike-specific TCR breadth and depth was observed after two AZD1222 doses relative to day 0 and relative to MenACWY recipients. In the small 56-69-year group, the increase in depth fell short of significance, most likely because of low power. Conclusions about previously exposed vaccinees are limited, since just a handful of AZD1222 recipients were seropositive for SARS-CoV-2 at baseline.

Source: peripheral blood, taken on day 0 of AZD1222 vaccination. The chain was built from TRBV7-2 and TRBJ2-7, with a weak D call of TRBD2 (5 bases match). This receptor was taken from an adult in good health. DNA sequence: TGTGCCAGCAGCTCCGCCGGAGGTGGGAGTATTTACGAGCAGTACTTC. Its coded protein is CASSSAGGGSIYEQYF.